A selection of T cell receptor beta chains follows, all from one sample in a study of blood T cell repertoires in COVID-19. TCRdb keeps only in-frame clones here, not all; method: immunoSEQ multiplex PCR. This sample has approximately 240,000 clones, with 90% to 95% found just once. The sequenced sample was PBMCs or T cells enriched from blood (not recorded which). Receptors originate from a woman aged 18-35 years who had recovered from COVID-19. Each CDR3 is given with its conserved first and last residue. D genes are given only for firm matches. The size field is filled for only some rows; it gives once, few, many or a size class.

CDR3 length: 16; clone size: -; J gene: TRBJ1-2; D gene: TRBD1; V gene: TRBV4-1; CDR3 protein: CASSLDPTGLDYGYTF; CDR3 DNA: TGCGCCAGCAGCCTAGACCCGACAGGGTTGGATTATGGCTACACCTTC
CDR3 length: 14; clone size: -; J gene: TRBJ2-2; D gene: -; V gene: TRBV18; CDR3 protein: CASSPPQGTGELFF; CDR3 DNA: TGTGCCAGCTCACCACCACAGGGCACCGGGGAGCTGTTTTTT
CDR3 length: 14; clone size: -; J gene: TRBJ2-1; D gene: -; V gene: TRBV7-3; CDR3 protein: CASSLGSSYNEQFF; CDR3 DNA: TGTGCCAGCAGCCTCGGTAGCTCCTACAATGAGCAGTTCTTC
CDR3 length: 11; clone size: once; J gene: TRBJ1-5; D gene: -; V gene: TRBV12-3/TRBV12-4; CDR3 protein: CASSLSGIRNF; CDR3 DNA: TGTGCCAGCAGTTTATCGGGAATCCGGAATTTT
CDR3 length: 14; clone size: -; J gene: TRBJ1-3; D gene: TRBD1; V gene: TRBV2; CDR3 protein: CASREDRAGNTIYF; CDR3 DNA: TGTGCCAGCAGGGAGGACAGGGCTGGAAACACCATATATTTT
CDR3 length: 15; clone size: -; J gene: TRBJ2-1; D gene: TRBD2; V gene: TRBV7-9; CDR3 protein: CASNKGLAGENEQFF; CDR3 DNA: TGTGCCAGCAACAAGGGACTAGCGGGAGAAAATGAGCAGTTCTTC
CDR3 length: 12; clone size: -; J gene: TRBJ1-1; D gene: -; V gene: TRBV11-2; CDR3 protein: CASRGGITEAFF; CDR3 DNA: TGTGCCAGCAGGGGGGGGATCACTGAAGCTTTCTTT
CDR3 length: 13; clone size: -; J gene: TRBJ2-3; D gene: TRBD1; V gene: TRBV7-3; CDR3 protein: CASSNRDRDTQYF; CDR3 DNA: TGTGCCAGCAGCAACCGGGACAGGGATACGCAGTATTTT
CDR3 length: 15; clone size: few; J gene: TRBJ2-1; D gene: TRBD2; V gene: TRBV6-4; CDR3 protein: CASSETSGTAHEQFF; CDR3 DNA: TGTGCCAGCAGTGAAACTAGCGGTACGGCGCATGAGCAGTTCTTC
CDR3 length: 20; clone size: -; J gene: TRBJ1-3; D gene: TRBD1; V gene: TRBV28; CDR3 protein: CASSGRTGGMRSYSGNTIYF; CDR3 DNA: TGTGCCAGCAGTGGGAGGACAGGGGGAATGAGGAGCTACTCTGGAAACACCATATATTTT
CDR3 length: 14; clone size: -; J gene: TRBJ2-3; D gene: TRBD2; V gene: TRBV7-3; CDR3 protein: CASSLMSSGYTQYF; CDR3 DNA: TGTGCCAGCAGCTTAATGTCTAGCGGTTATACGCAGTATTTT
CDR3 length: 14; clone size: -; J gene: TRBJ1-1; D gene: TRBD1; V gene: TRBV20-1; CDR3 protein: CSASASGQETEAFF; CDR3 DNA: TGCAGTGCTAGTGCCTCGGGACAGGAAACTGAAGCTTTCTTT
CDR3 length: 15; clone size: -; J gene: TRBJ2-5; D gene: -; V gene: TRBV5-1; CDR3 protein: CASSLVPFQQETQYF; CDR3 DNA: TGCGCCAGCAGCTTGGTTCCATTCCAACAAGAGACCCAGTACTTC
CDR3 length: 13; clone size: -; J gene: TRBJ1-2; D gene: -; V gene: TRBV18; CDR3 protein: CASAPGAYYGYTF; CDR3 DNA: TGTGCCAGCGCCCCAGGGGCCTATTATGGCTACACCTTC
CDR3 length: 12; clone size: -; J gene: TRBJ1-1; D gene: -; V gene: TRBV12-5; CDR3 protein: CASIGAGTEAFF; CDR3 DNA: TGTGCTAGTATAGGGGCGGGAACTGAAGCTTTCTTT
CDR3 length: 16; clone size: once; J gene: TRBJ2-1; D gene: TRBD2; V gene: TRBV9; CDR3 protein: CASSVFLAGGRYEQFF; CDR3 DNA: TGTGCCAGCAGCGTATTCCTAGCGGGGGGGCGATATGAGCAGTTCTTC